Listed below are T cell receptor beta chains from one sample, sequenced in a study of T cells in Graves' hyperthyroidism and ophthalmopathy. TCRdb analysed the multiplex PCR reads with MiXCR anew, one entry per CDR3 protein. The table lists a few hundred thousand distinct CDR3 sequences, roughly 46% of them singletons. Sequencing input: peripheral blood or thyroid tissue (not recorded which). All receptors derive from an adult woman with Graves' disease, either hyperthyroidism or ophthalmopathy (not recorded which). Each CDR3 is given with its conserved first and last residue. Each record gives: CDR3 DNA, CDR3 protein, clone size, D gene, V gene, J gene. The D gene is left open where the match is weak. Clone size is stated in some rows and not others, as once, few, many or a class when expanded.

cdr3_nt: TGCGCCAGCAGACCGGACAGTAATGGCTACACCTTC
cdr3_aa: CASRPDSNGYTF
clone_size: many
d_call: -
v_call: TRBV5-1
j_call: TRBJ1-2

cdr3_nt: TGTGCCAGCAGTTTTACCGGGACATCGCCGCCCCAGCATTTT
cdr3_aa: CASSFTGTSPPQHF
clone_size: -
d_call: -
v_call: TRBV12-3/TRBV12-4
j_call: TRBJ1-5

cdr3_nt: TGTGCCAGCAGCATAACAGGGGGCATCCAGCCCCAGCATTTT
cdr3_aa: CASSITGGIQPQHF
clone_size: many
d_call: TRBD1
v_call: TRBV11-2
j_call: TRBJ1-5

cdr3_nt: TGTGCCAGCAACGTGGGTCTTGTAGGTTCTGAAGCTTTCTTT
cdr3_aa: CASNVGLVGSEAFF
clone_size: -
d_call: -
v_call: TRBV11-1
j_call: TRBJ1-1

cdr3_nt: TGCGCCAGCAGCTTGCGACCCGCCGGACAGGTGGAAGCTTTCTTT
cdr3_aa: CASSLRPAGQVEAFF
clone_size: -
d_call: TRBD1
v_call: TRBV5-1
j_call: TRBJ1-1

cdr3_nt: TGTGCCAGCAGTCGACAGGGGGACAATGAGCAGTTCTTC
cdr3_aa: CASSRQGDNEQFF
clone_size: -
d_call: TRBD1
v_call: TRBV25-1
j_call: TRBJ2-1

cdr3_nt: TGCGCCAGCAGCTTCGGAGGACGAGGCACTGAAGCTTTCTTT
cdr3_aa: CASSFGGRGTEAFF
clone_size: many
d_call: -
v_call: TRBV5-1
j_call: TRBJ1-1

cdr3_nt: TGCGCCAGCAGTGAACTAGCGGGGACCCACGCCGGGGAGCTGTTTTTT
cdr3_aa: CASSELAGTHAGELFF
clone_size: -
d_call: TRBD2
v_call: TRBV25-1
j_call: TRBJ2-2

cdr3_nt: TGCGCCAGCAGTGCATACTCCTTAGAGGCCCAATACTTC
cdr3_aa: CASSAYSLEAQYF
clone_size: -
d_call: -
v_call: TRBV5-1
j_call: TRBJ2-5

cdr3_nt: TGCCGGGAGGGGGACTATGGCTACACCTTC
cdr3_aa: CREGDYGYTF
clone_size: -
d_call: -
v_call: TRBV20-1
j_call: TRBJ1-2

cdr3_nt: TGTGCCAGCAGCCAAGATCTGGGATTGGAAGCTTTCTTT
cdr3_aa: CASSQDLGLEAFF
clone_size: -
d_call: -
v_call: TRBV7-8
j_call: TRBJ1-1

cdr3_nt: TGTGCCAGTAGTAAAACAGTCAATCAGCCCCAGCATTTT
cdr3_aa: CASSKTVNQPQHF
clone_size: -
d_call: -
v_call: TRBV19
j_call: TRBJ1-5

cdr3_nt: TGTGCCAGCAGCGCCGGTCCTAGACGCCCCGGGGAGCTGTTTTTT
cdr3_aa: CASSAGPRRPGELFF
clone_size: many
d_call: -
v_call: TRBV7-9
j_call: TRBJ2-2

cdr3_nt: TGTGCCAGCTTGGGTGGAGGCGACTATGGCTACACCTTC
cdr3_aa: CASLGGGDYGYTF
clone_size: few
d_call: -
v_call: TRBV25-1
j_call: TRBJ1-2

cdr3_nt: TGCGCCAGCAGTGAGTTTGTGGGGGCCACTGAAGCTTTCTTT
cdr3_aa: CASSEFVGATEAFF
clone_size: -
d_call: -
v_call: TRBV10-1
j_call: TRBJ1-1

cdr3_nt: TGTGCCAGCAGTTTGGGATCAGCTAGAGGCTACACCTTC
cdr3_aa: CASSLGSARGYTF
clone_size: many
d_call: -
v_call: TRBV12-3/TRBV12-4
j_call: TRBJ1-2

cdr3_nt: TGTGCCATCAGCCCCGGGACAGGGGACGGCTACACCTTC
cdr3_aa: CAISPGTGDGYTF
clone_size: -
d_call: TRBD1
v_call: TRBV10-3
j_call: TRBJ1-2

cdr3_nt: TGCAGTGCGCGGGAGGGGCGGGAGGTTCTCCACGAGCAGTACTTC
cdr3_aa: CSAREGREVLHEQYF
clone_size: many
d_call: TRBD2
v_call: TRBV20-1
j_call: TRBJ2-7

cdr3_nt: TGTGCCAGCAGCCAACTAGCGGGAGGCCCGCTGCAGTACTTC
cdr3_aa: CASSQLAGGPLQYF
clone_size: -
d_call: TRBD2
v_call: TRBV7-2
j_call: TRBJ2-7

cdr3_nt: TGTGCCAGCAGCTTATCCATGGGCCCCAATCAGCCCCAGCATTTT
cdr3_aa: CASSLSMGPNQPQHF
clone_size: -
d_call: -
v_call: TRBV7-2
j_call: TRBJ1-5

cdr3_nt: TGCAGCGTTGGACGGGACAGGCGATCCGCCGAGCAGTACTTC
cdr3_aa: CSVGRDRRSAEQYF
clone_size: -
d_call: TRBD1
v_call: TRBV29-1
j_call: TRBJ2-7

cdr3_nt: TGCAGTGCTAAATCATCCGCGACCCAGTACTTC
cdr3_aa: CSAKSSATQYF
clone_size: many
d_call: -
v_call: TRBV20-1
j_call: TRBJ2-5

cdr3_nt: TGTGCCATCACCCCCGGGCCAGCTGAGACTGAAGCTTCCTTT
cdr3_aa: CAITPGPAETEASF
clone_size: -
d_call: -
v_call: TRBV10-3
j_call: TRBJ1-1

cdr3_nt: TGTGCCAGTAGTGCTGGACTAGCGGGAAGTCAGTACTTC
cdr3_aa: CASSAGLAGSQYF
clone_size: many
d_call: TRBD2
v_call: TRBV19
j_call: TRBJ2-7

cdr3_nt: TGTGCCAGCAGCACCAGGACAGCGATCCCAAGGGCTTTCTTT
cdr3_aa: CASSTRTAIPRAFF
clone_size: -
d_call: -
v_call: TRBV7-9
j_call: TRBJ1-1

cdr3_nt: TGTGCCAGCAGCTCCCCGGCCGGCGTAGACGAGCAGTACTTC
cdr3_aa: CASSSPAGVDEQYF
clone_size: -
d_call: -
v_call: TRBV7-9
j_call: TRBJ2-7

cdr3_nt: TGTGCCAGCAGCCACCTCGACCGGGAGGGCGTCCATGAGACCCAGTACTTC
cdr3_aa: CASSHLDREGVHETQYF
clone_size: many
d_call: TRBD2
v_call: TRBV4-2
j_call: TRBJ2-5

cdr3_nt: TGTGCCACCAGTGCAGGGGGTAGGTACGAGCAGTACTTC
cdr3_aa: CATSAGGRYEQYF
clone_size: -
d_call: TRBD1
v_call: TRBV24-1
j_call: TRBJ2-7

cdr3_nt: TGTGCCATCAGACTAGCGGGAGGGGACGAGCAGCACTTC
cdr3_aa: CAIRLAGGDEQHF
clone_size: -
d_call: TRBD2
v_call: TRBV10-3
j_call: TRBJ2-7